These T cell receptor beta chains were read from a single sample in a study of T cell responses to AZD1222 COVID-19 vaccine. Using immunoSEQ multiplex PCR, the repertoire was profiled, and TCRdb retains in-frame clones only, with some absent. This sample has 100,000 to 150,000 clones, with roughly nine tenths found just once. Sample: peripheral blood, taken on day 0 of AZD1222 vaccination. These receptor sequences come from an adult in good health. The CDR3 runs from the conserved cysteine through the conserved F or W. A D gene is named only where the DNA matches it firmly. Clone sizes are given selectively: once, few, many, or a class where the clone is expanded.

cdr3_aa cdr3_nt clone_size j_call d_call v_call
CASSHGELATNEKLFF TGCGCCAGCAGCCACGGGGAGTTAGCAACTAATGAAAAACTGTTTTTT NA TRBJ1-4 NA TRBV4-1
CASSLYLAGSTDTQYF TGTGCCAGCTCACTTTACTTAGCGGGGAGCACAGATACGCAGTATTTT NA TRBJ2-3 TRBD2 TRBV18
CASSLDGQAGGYTF TGTGCCAGCAGCTTGGATGGTCAGGCGGGGGGCTACACCTTC NA TRBJ1-2 NA TRBV13
CASSLDGGRGYTF TGTGCCAGCAGCCTAGACGGAGGCAGGGGTTACACCTTC NA TRBJ1-2 NA TRBV5-4
CASSIGGNTEAFF TGTGCCAGTAGTATAGGGGGGAACACTGAAGCTTTCTTT NA TRBJ1-1 NA TRBV19
CASSLGRPTNEKLFF TGCGCCAGCAGCTTGGGGAGGCCGACTAATGAAAAACTGTTTTTT NA TRBJ1-4 NA TRBV5-1
CASSLGSGYEQYF TGTGCCAGCAGCTTAGGTTCCGGGTACGAGCAGTACTTC NA TRBJ2-7 NA TRBV7-3
CASSTGLYNEQFF TGTGCCAGCAGCACGGGACTTTACAATGAGCAGTTCTTC NA TRBJ2-1 NA TRBV7-9
CASRSTSGGAYTQYF TGTGCCAGCAGATCGACTAGCGGGGGGGCATATACGCAGTATTTT NA TRBJ2-3 TRBD2 TRBV6-5
CASSLDLQIEIYEQYF TGTGCCAGCAGCCTAGATTTACAGATTGAAATCTACGAGCAGTACTTC once TRBJ2-7 NA TRBV5-5
CASSQIIREAGDLARNTIYF TGTGCCAGCAGCCAAATAATACGGGAGGCAGGCGATTTAGCCAGAAACACCATATATTTT NA TRBJ1-3 NA TRBV4-2
CAWSRDSNQPQHF TGTGCCTGGAGTCGGGACAGCAATCAGCCCCAGCATTTT NA TRBJ1-5 NA TRBV30
CASGASGTRAYEQYF TGTGCCAGCGGGGCGTCCGGGACTCGAGCCTACGAGCAGTACTTC NA TRBJ2-7 NA TRBV3-1/TRBV3-2
CASSVPFDEQFF TGCGCCAGCAGCGTACCGTTTGATGAGCAGTTCTTC NA TRBJ2-1 NA TRBV5-1
CASSPITLTEAFF TGTGCCAGCAGCCCAATTACCTTGACTGAAGCTTTCTTT few TRBJ1-1 NA TRBV7-9
CASSHTGTGNGYGYTF TGCGCCAGCAGCCATACAGGGACAGGGAATGGGTATGGCTACACCTTC NA TRBJ1-2 TRBD1 TRBV4-1
CASSPLIVGGHEQFF TGTGCCAGCAGCCCTCTGATCGTGGGGGGCCATGAGCAGTTCTTC once TRBJ2-1 NA TRBV9
CASSLLLGGYTF TGTGCCAGCAGCCTCTTATTGGGCGGCTACACCTTC NA TRBJ1-2 NA TRBV7-9